Following are 5 T cell receptor beta chains from one sample sequenced in a study of T cell changes during pregnancy in multiple sclerosis. Profiling relied on immunoSEQ multiplex PCR, and the TCRdb table lists in-frame clones only, not all of them. Here the sample spans roughly 40,000 clones, roughly 92% being singletons. The sample consisted of CD4+ T cells from peripheral blood mononuclear cells, taken before pregnancy. These receptors were collected from a female donor with multiple sclerosis, enrolled in a pregnancy study.

The gene calls are TRBV9 and TRBJ1-6, with D hard to call. The CDR3 has 14 residues. V was clipped by 0 bases and J by 7 bases, with 8 bases between them. CDR1 and CDR2 (germline): SGDLS, YYNGEE. For the CDR3, the DNA is TGTGCCAGCAGCGTAGCTACGGGAAATTCACCCCTCCACTTT. Translation gives CASSVATGNSPLHF.

The V gene is TRBV5-1, the J gene TRBJ2-5; D might be TRBD1 (5 bases). Germline CDR1 is SGHRS and CDR2 is YFSETQ. This CDR3 contains 13 residues. Between the trimmed V and J ends, which lost 6 bases and 5 bases, there was a span of 14 bases. CDR3 DNA sequence: TGCGCCAGCACTATAGGGGCCGGGGAGACCCAGTACTTC. Its translation: CASTIGAGETQYF.

This rearrangement joins TRBV10-3 to TRBJ2-4; TRBD2 aligns across 8 bases. Per germline, CDR1 ENHRY and CDR2 SYGVKD. The CDR3 length is 16 residues. V was pared by 3 bases and J by 0 bases, with 4 bases of the junction left unmatched. CDR3: CAISETSGLAKNIQYF. DNA for the CDR3: TGTGCCATCAGTGAAACTAGCGGCCTAGCCAAAAACATTCAGTACTTC.

The CDR3 protein is CASAGTDTGELFF. The CDR3 DNA reads as TGTGCCAGCGCCGGGACAGACACCGGGGAGCTGTTTTTT. This sequence joins TRBV6-1 and TRBJ2-2; the match to TRBD1 covers 7 bases. Per germline, CDR1 MNHNS and CDR2 SASEGT. CDR3 size: 13 residues. V shed 8 bases, J shed 3 bases, and the junction held 3 bases outside the gene matches.

The rearrangement joins TRBV6-1 to TRBJ2-7; D possibly corresponds to TRBD2 (6 bases). Per germline, CDR1 MNHNS and CDR2 SASEGT. CDR3 length: 15 residues. V lost 4 bases and J 3 bases, leaving 16 bases between the germline ends. This chain's CDR3 is CASSVWGDGLYEQYF. CDR3 DNA: TGTGCCAGCAGTGTATGGGGGGACGGCCTCTACGAGCAGTACTTC.